The present T cell receptor (beta chain) was sequenced within a study of Ad26.COV2.S vaccination and SARS-CoV-2 variants. Overall study: Ad26.COV2.S was injected intramuscularly once or twice, 56 days apart.

The data were produced by immunoSEQ multiplex PCR, yet TCRdb's version contains in-frame clones alone and is incomplete. The sample contains about 330,000 clones, roughly 90% of which appear only once. From germline, CDR1 is SGHRS and CDR2 YFSETQ. The V segment lost 4 bases and the J segment 7 bases; nucleotides outside the gene matches: 8. The CDR3 is 15 amino acids. Notes on the study in general: Analyses that measured TCR breadth and depth may have underestimated total T cell responses. Recipients of vaccine and of placebo showed similar breadth of their non-spike TCR repertoires. Vaccinees displayed broader spike-specific TCR repertoires than placebo recipients.

Comments on this clone: Its specificity is unknown.

Treatment given: some 20 received Ad26.COV2.S at low or high dose, single or two shots; roughly five received placebo; per-sample allocation not given. Vaccine and placebo recipients were sampled on day 63 after the first injection. The sequence came from a person between 18 and 59 years old who received the Ad26.COV2.S COVID-19 vaccine or a placebo. The chain links TRBV5-1 to TRBJ2-1; 10 bases are shared with TRBD2. Sample: peripheral blood, taken in a trial of Ad26.COV2.S vaccine versus placebo. CDR3 DNA sequence: TGCGCCAGCAGCGGCAGCGGGGGGGTTAGGAATGAGCAGTTCTTC. Translated: CASSGSGGVRNEQFF.